Listed here are 22 T cell receptor beta chains from one sample, sequenced in a study of control samples from healthy donors and cancer patients. Measured with immunoSEQ multiplex PCR; TCRdb has only the in-frame clones, and not every one. This sample has fewer than 20,000 clones, with around 87% found just once. Material for sequencing was PBMCs. These receptors all come from a woman between 70 and 85 years old with colorectal cancer.

The chain has TRBV27 and TRBJ1-2; possibly TRBD1 for D (5 bases). CDR1 and CDR2 from the germline V gene are MNHEY and SMNVEV (reference sequence). V lost 6 bases to trimming and J lost 3 bases, with 14 bases between them. The CDR3 has 14 amino acids. The CDR3 sequence is CASSPAGGYYGYTF. CDR3 DNA sequence: TGTGCCAGCAGCCCCGCCGGGGGGTACTATGGCTACACCTTC.

This chain joins TRBV29-1 and TRBJ1-5, with TRBD1 matching over 12 bases. Losses at the gene ends were 6 bases for V and 6 bases for J; bases not matched to a gene: 3. Germline V gene sequence: CDR1 SQVTM, CDR2 ANQGSEA. The CDR3 covers 13 residues. The CDR3 sequence: CSVGTGGGQPQHF. The CDR3, as DNA: TGCAGCGTGGGGACAGGGGGCGGTCAGCCCCAGCATTTT.

This sequence joins TRBV7-2 and TRBJ1-4; 7 bases match TRBD1. V trimming: 5 bases; J trimming: 3 bases; junction bases outside the gene matches: 6. This CDR3 has 15 residues. Germline CDR1 is SGHTA and CDR2 is FQGNSA. The CDR3 sequence: CASSILGTANEKLFF. The CDR3, as DNA: TGTGCCAGCAGCATACTCGGGACAGCTAATGAAAAACTGTTTTTT.

This rearrangement joins TRBV7-9 to TRBJ2-2; D unclear. The CDR3 extends over 12 amino acids. Trimming removed 5 bases at V and 8 bases at J, with 9 bases between. CDR1 SEHNR and CDR2 FQNEAQ come from the germline V gene (reference sequence). For the CDR3, the DNA is TGTGCCAGCAGCCCCGTTGGAGGGGAGCTGTTTTTT. Protein: CASSPVGGELFF.

The chain is built from TRBV6-1 and TRBJ1-5; tentatively, D is TRBD1 (6 bases). Trimming stripped 1 base from V and 6 bases from J, with 13 bases between. Germline-derived CDR1 and CDR2 are MNHNS and SASEGT. The CDR3 length is 15 residues. CDR3 DNA sequence: TGTGCCAGCAGTGAAGTTTGGCAGGGGAGTCAGCCCCAGCATTTT. Translation gives CASSEVWQGSQPQHF.

The V and J genes are TRBV2 and TRBJ1-4; no firm D call. Germline loops: CDR1 SNHLY, CDR2 FYNNEI. V lost 3 bases to trimming and J lost 8 bases, with 10 bases between them. The CDR3 sequence is 13 residues long. The CDR3 coding sequence is TGTGCCAGCAGTGACTGGGTAGGAGAAAAACTGTTTTTT. Its translation: CASSDWVGEKLFF.

The V call is TRBV12-1, the J call TRBJ2-7; the tabulated D call, TRBD1, remains unverified against the DNA. TRBV12-1 corresponds to a pseudogene. The CDR3 extends over 15 amino acids. DNA for the CDR3: TGTGCCAGCAGCCCGGCCGGGACAGGGGGCTACGAGCAGTACTTC. This encodes CASSPAGTGGYEQYF.

The chain employs TRBV3-1 (or the pseudogene TRBV3-2) and TRBJ2-7, with D perhaps assigned TRBD1 or TRBD2 (5 bases each). Between the trimmed V and J ends, which lost 0 bases and 2 bases, there was a span of 14 bases. From germline, CDR1 is LGHDT and CDR2 YNNKEL (reference sequence). The CDR3 totals 16 residues. CDR3 protein: CASSQEGRRLTYEQYF. The CDR3 DNA reads as TGTGCCAGCAGCCAAGAGGGACGCCGCCTAACCTACGAGCAGTACTTC.

This clone was detected only once. V usage is TRBV7-2 and J usage is TRBJ2-2; a weak D match, TRBD2 (5 bases). The V and J ends lost 11 bases and 4 bases respectively, with 8 bases between them. The CDR3 is 11 amino acids. CDR1 is SGHTA, CDR2 FQGNSA, per germline. CDR3 loop: CASGGTGELFF. CDR3 sequence (DNA): TGTGCCTCCGGAGGCACCGGGGAGCTGTTTTTT.

The genes are TRBV19 and TRBJ2-3; possibly TRBD2 for D (5 bases). Germline CDR1 reads LNHDA; CDR2 reads SQIVND (reference sequence). The length of the CDR3 is 14 residues. Trimming stripped 5 bases from V and 3 bases from J, with 12 bases between. The DNA for the CDR3 is TGTGCCAGTAGTCACTTCTCGGGGACAGATACGCAGTATTTT. Translation gives CASSHFSGTDTQYF. The full variable domain, rest sourced from reference TRBV19 and TRBJ2-3, is DGGITQSPKYLFRKEGQNVTLSCEQNLNHDAMYWYRQDPGQGLRLIYYSQIVNDFQKGDIAEGYSVSREKKESFPLTVTSAQKNPTAFYLCASSHFSGTDTQYFGPGTRLTVL.

This clone was seen just once. The chain combines TRBV10-1 with TRBJ1-6; 7 bases are shared with TRBD1. V shed 2 bases and J 7 bases; nucleotides not matched to a gene: 11. Germline V CDR1 and CDR2: WNHNN, SYGVQD (reference sequence). The CDR3 length is 17 residues. CDR3 in DNA: TGCGCCAGCAGTGAGGGGGGTACAGGGGCGAGAAATTCACCCCTCCACTTT. Its protein product is CASSEGGTGARNSPLHF.

V gene TRBV6-5 combines with J gene TRBJ2-5, with 7 bases identical to TRBD2. Trimming at V came to 10 bases and at J to 0 bases, leaving 5 bases not matched to a gene. The CDR3 is 13 amino acids. Germline assignment: CDR1 MNHEY and CDR2 SVGAGI. The CDR3 is CATRAGDQETQYF. DNA for the CDR3: TGTGCCACCCGCGCGGGGGACCAAGAGACCCAGTACTTC.

The chain has TRBV28 and TRBJ2-1; D is uncertain. The CDR3 covers 13 residues. V was cut by 8 bases and J by 4 bases, with 12 bases left in between. The germline V gene has CDR1 MDHEN and CDR2 SYDVKM. Here the CDR3 DNA reads TGTGCCAGCCACAGTGTGTTGTACAATGAGCAGTTCTTC. This translates into CASHSVLYNEQFF.

The rearrangement uses TRBV9 and TRBJ1-4; possible D gene TRBD1, 6 bases. V gave up 1 base and J gave up 5 bases, with 12 bases separating them. This CDR3 spans 15 amino acids. Germline assignment: CDR1 SGDLS and CDR2 YYNGEE. CDR3 bases: TGTGCCAGCAGCGTAACAGGGAGTAGGAATGAAAAACTGTTTTTT. Amino acids: CASSVTGSRNEKLFF.

Only a few counts were recorded for this clone. V and J are TRBV10-3 and TRBJ1-4; TRBD1 agrees at 9 bases. J was trimmed by 7 bases and V by 10 bases; bases with no gene match: 19. There are 17 residues in the CDR3. CDR1 and CDR2 (germline): ENHRY, SYGVKD. Written as DNA, the CDR3 is TGTGCCACCTCACGAACACCGGGACAGGGAGTCGGTGAAAAACTGTTTTTT. This codes for CATSRTPGQGVGEKLFF.

The chain employs TRBV11-2 and TRBJ1-1; 8 nucleotides line up with TRBD1. Germline V gene data show CDR1 as SGHAT and CDR2 as FQNNGV. The CDR3 is 14 amino acids. The V and J ends lost 1 base and 4 bases, in that order; junction bases with no gene match: 2. DNA of the CDR3: TGTGCCAGCAGCTTAGGACAGGGGAGCACTGAAGCTTTCTTT. Protein sequence: CASSLGQGSTEAFF.

As to this clone: The junction departs from germline at one end; a sequencing error may be responsible. The rearrangement joins TRBV7-7 to TRBJ2-3, with D perhaps TRBD1 or TRBD2 (5 bases each). Germline V gene lookup returns CDR1 SSHAT and CDR2 FNYEAQ (reference sequence). The CDR3 length is 16 residues. CDR3 protein: CASSLARGSPTDTQYF. CDR3 bases: TGTGCTAGCAGCTTAGCGAGGGGTAGTCCCACAGATACGCAGTATTTT.

In this sample, this clone turned up once. This chain joins TRBV11-2 and TRBJ1-2; the D is unclear. The CDR3 is 15 residues long. V was cut by 1 base and J by 6 bases, with 15 bases left in between. Germline V gene lookup returns CDR1 SGHAT and CDR2 FQNNGV. CDR3 residues: CASSLAQVATHGYTF. CDR3 DNA: TGTGCCAGCAGCTTAGCTCAAGTGGCTACTCATGGCTACACCTTC.

The rearrangement joins TRBV12-2 to TRBJ1-1. TRBV12-2 is classified as a pseudogene. CDR3 length: 11 residues. Written as DNA, the CDR3 is TGTGCAAGTCGCTTAGGGAGTGAAGCTTTCTTT. It is translated as CASRLGSEAFF.

The chain employs TRBV5-5 and TRBJ2-5, with D possibly TRBD2 on 6 matching bases. The germline CDR1 and CDR2 sequences are SGHKS and YYEKEE (reference sequence). The CDR3 totals 13 residues. Trimming cost V 4 bases and J 4 bases, with 11 bases left between them. The CDR3 nucleotides are TGTGCCAGCAGCGTGGGACTGGGAGAGACCCAGTACTTC. Translation gives CASSVGLGETQYF.

The chain uses TRBV11-3 and TRBJ1-6; tentatively, D is TRBD1 (6 bases). The V end lost 6 bases, the J end lost 7 bases, and 22 bases lay between the germline ends. The germline V gene has CDR1 SGHNT and CDR2 YENEEA. The CDR3 has 17 amino acids. CDR3 nucleotide sequence: TGTGCCAGCAGGGATCGCACGGGCACAGGGAGCAATTCACCCCTCCACTTT. It specifies CASRDRTGTGSNSPLHF.

The chain couples TRBV5-1 to TRBJ2-7; the D gene is possibly TRBD1 (6 bases). The ends were cut back, 0 bases at V and 3 bases at J, with 16 bases in the middle. From germline, CDR1 is SGHRS and CDR2 YFSETQ. This CDR3 comprises 16 residues. Written as DNA, the CDR3 is TGCGCCAGCAGCTTGGGGGGGCGTGGGCCCATCTACGAGCAGTACTTC. Amino acids: CASSLGGRGPIYEQYF.